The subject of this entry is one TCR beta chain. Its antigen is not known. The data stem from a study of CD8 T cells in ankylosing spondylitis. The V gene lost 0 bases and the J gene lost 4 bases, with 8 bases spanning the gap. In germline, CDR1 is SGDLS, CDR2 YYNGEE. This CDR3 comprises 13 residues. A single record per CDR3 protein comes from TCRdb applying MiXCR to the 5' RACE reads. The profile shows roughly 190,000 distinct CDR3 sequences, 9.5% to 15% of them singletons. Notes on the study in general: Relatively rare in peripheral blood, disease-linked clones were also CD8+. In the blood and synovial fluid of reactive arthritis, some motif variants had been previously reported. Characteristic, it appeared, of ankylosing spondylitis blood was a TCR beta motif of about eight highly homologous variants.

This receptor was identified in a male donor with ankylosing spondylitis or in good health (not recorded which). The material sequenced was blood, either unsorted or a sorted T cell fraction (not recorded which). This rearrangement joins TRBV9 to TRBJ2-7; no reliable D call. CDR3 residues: CASSVAHDYEQYF. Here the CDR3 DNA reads TGTGCCAGCAGCGTAGCTCATGATTACGAGCAGTACTTC.